Listed here are 12 T cell receptor beta chains from one sample, sequenced in a study of blood T cell repertoires in COVID-19. TCRdb's table, derived via immunoSEQ multiplex PCR, lists solely in-frame clones and lacks some. The table records about 250,000 clones, almost 90% of them present only once. Sequenced: peripheral blood. These receptors all stem from an older woman with COVID-19, enrolled during active disease.

This rearrangement joins TRBV3-1 (or the pseudogene TRBV3-2) to TRBJ2-7; D possibly corresponds to TRBD1 (6 bases). Germline-derived CDR1 and CDR2 are LGHDT and YNNKEL (reference sequence). Deletions cut 3 bases from V and 6 bases from J, with 12 bases between. The CDR3 runs 13 residues. The CDR3 DNA reads as TGTGCCAGCAGCCAGGGGACATTTGTCGAGCAGTACTTC. Its protein is CASSQGTFVEQYF.

V and J are TRBV11-2 and TRBJ1-2; D not certain. Germline loops: CDR1 SGHAT, CDR2 FQNNGV. The V and J ends lost 0 bases and 1 base respectively, with 9 bases between them. The length of the CDR3 is 15 residues. CDR3 loop: CASSLERVNNYGYTF. CDR3 in DNA: TGTGCCAGCAGCTTAGAACGGGTCAATAACTATGGCTACACCTTC.

The chain couples TRBV4-3 to TRBJ2-7, with 7 positions matching TRBD1. From germline, CDR1 is LGHNA and CDR2 YSLEER. There are 16 residues in the CDR3. V shed 1 base and J 0 bases; nucleotides not matched to a gene: 6. CDR3 in DNA: TGCGCCAGCAGCCAAGGCCCGGGACAGTACTCCTACGAGCAGTACTTC. Amino acid sequence: CASSQGPGQYSYEQYF.

J is TRBJ2-5 and V is TRBV18, with 7 bases aligning to TRBD2. This CDR3 has 15 residues. Trimming cost V 2 bases and J 4 bases; bases outside gene matches: 7. Germline values: CDR1 KGHSH, CDR2 LQKENI. This chain's CDR3 is CASSPTTGGGETQYF. CDR3 nucleotide sequence: TGTGCCAGCTCACCAACCACGGGAGGTGGAGAGACCCAGTACTTC.

This chain joins TRBV2 and TRBJ2-5; no definite D call. Trimming cost V 5 bases and J 4 bases, with 5 bases left between them. Germline CDR1 is SNHLY and CDR2 is FYNNEI. The CDR3 consists of 11 residues. CDR3 in DNA: TGTGCCAGCAGTTCTGTAGAGACCCAGTACTTC. Its protein product is CASSSVETQYF.

The chain employs TRBV4-1 and TRBJ2-1, with 7 bases aligning to TRBD1. The germline CDR1 and CDR2 sequences are MGHRA and YSYEKL. This CDR3 has 16 residues. V shed 0 bases and J 6 bases; nucleotides not matched to a gene: 8. CDR3 sequence reads: CASSQDLGTVFNEQFF. The CDR3 DNA follows: TGCGCCAGCAGCCAAGACTTAGGGACAGTGTTCAATGAGCAGTTCTTC.

The genes are TRBV19 and TRBJ1-5; 9 bases are a match to TRBD1. Trimming cost V 6 bases and J 6 bases; bases outside gene matches: 6. The CDR3 sequence is 14 residues long. Germline loops: CDR1 LNHDA, CDR2 SQIVND (reference sequence). The CDR3 DNA sequence: TGTGCCAGTAGCCCGGACAGGGGAGGTCAGCCCCAGCATTTT. Its translation: CASSPDRGGQPQHF.

This clone was found a few times. The chain employs TRBV20-1 and TRBJ2-1; a weak D match, TRBD1 (5 bases). CDR1 DFQATT and CDR2 SNEGSKA come from the germline V gene (reference sequence). The CDR3 spans 11 residues. V was trimmed by 4 bases and J by 9 bases, leaving 10 bases between them. CDR3 protein: CSAIGDVEQFF. The CDR3 DNA sequence: TGCAGTGCTATAGGGGATGTTGAGCAGTTCTTC.

V and J are TRBV6-2 or TRBV6-3 and TRBJ2-7, with TRBD1 identical over 9 bases. Germline assignment: CDR1 MNHEY and CDR2 SVGEGT. This CDR3 comprises 12 residues. V gave up 6 bases and J gave up 6 bases; unmatched junction bases: 3. CDR3 coding DNA: TGTGCCAGCAGCACGACAGGGGGCGAGCAGTACTTC. It is translated as CASSTTGGEQYF.

This chain connects TRBV4-1 to TRBJ2-1; the match to TRBD1 covers 7 bases. After removal of 3 bases from V and 0 bases from J, the junction contained 11 bases not matched to a gene. This CDR3 spans 18 amino acids. From germline, CDR1 is MGHRA and CDR2 YSYEKL. In DNA form, the CDR3 reads TGCGCCAGCAGCCACCCAGGAACAGGGGCCCTCTCCTACAATGAGCAGTTCTTC. Its protein is CASSHPGTGALSYNEQFF.

This chain connects TRBV4-2 to TRBJ2-1, with 15 positions matching TRBD2. J gave up 8 bases and V 0 bases, and 2 bases lay outside the gene matches. The V gene's germline CDR1 is LGHNA and CDR2 YNFKEQ. There are 16 residues in the CDR3. Here the CDR3 reads CASSQDGLAGGYEQFF. The CDR3 nucleotides read TGTGCCAGCAGCCAAGACGGACTAGCGGGGGGGTATGAGCAGTTCTTC.

The chain carries TRBV6-5 and TRBJ2-5; 9 bases are a match to TRBD2. CDR1 and CDR2 (germline): MNHEY, SVGAGI. The CDR3 has 15 amino acids. Losses at the gene ends were 4 bases for V and 1 base for J; bases not matched to a gene: 4. CDR3 region: CASSLAGAIQETQYF. In nucleotides, the CDR3 is TGTGCCAGCAGTTTAGCGGGGGCGATCCAAGAGACCCAGTACTTC.